These T cell receptor beta chains were read from a single sample in a study of regulatory T cells in long-lasting Graves disease. TCRdb called the multiplex PCR reads again in MiXCR, with one record for every CDR3 protein. The data hold some 350,000 distinct CDR3 sequences, with 15% to 20% observed a single time. These same records also appear under a second study, on T cells in Graves' hyperthyroidism and ophthalmopathy.

Source: peripheral blood mononuclear cells (PBMCs), taken at new diagnosis, from a patient treated with antithyroid drugs. The receptors derive from a woman between 18 and 30 years old with Graves disease. Both conserved end residues are part of each CDR3. The order of the fields is CDR3 protein, CDR3 DNA, J gene, V gene, clone size, D gene. A D gene is named only where the DNA matches it firmly. Some rows mark clone size as missing; the rest say once, few, many or name a class of expanded clone.

CASTFGTSGSLHEQYF	TGTGCCAGCACCTTCGGGACTAGCGGGAGTCTCCACGAGCAGTACTTC	TRBJ2-7	TRBV7-9	few	TRBD2
CASSRARARYGYTF	TGTGCCAGCAGTCGAGCCAGGGCACGGTATGGCTACACCTTT	TRBJ1-2	TRBV12-3/TRBV12-4	few	.
CASSPLGQGYGYTF	TGTGCCAGCAGTCCACTGGGACAGGGGTATGGCTACACCTTC	TRBJ1-2	TRBV2	.	TRBD1
CASRPTTGELFF	TGTGCCAGCAGACCGACCACCGGGGAGCTGTTTTTT	TRBJ2-2	TRBV2	many	.
CASRRGEEGTEAFF	TGTGCCAGCAGGAGAGGGGAGGAGGGCACTGAAGCTTTCTTT	TRBJ1-1	TRBV6-2/TRBV6-3	.	.
CASSQVEGGGGYTF	TGTGCCAGCAGCCAAGTTGAGGGTGGCGGAGGCTACACCTTC	TRBJ1-2	TRBV3-1	.	.
CACRTSGQETQYF	TGCGCCTGCCGGACTAGCGGTCAAGAGACCCAGTACTTC	TRBJ2-5	TRBV5-1	.	TRBD2
CSARTQGALTGELFF	TGCAGTGCTAGAACCCAGGGGGCACTTACCGGGGAGCTGTTTTTT	TRBJ2-2	TRBV20-1	many	TRBD1
CASSAVVRGANEQFF	TGTGCCAGCAGCGCCGTAGTCCGGGGGGCTAATGAGCAGTTCTTC	TRBJ2-1	TRBV9	few	.
CASSEAVGETQYF	TGTGCCAGCAGTGAGGCGGTGGGGGAGACCCAGTACTTC	TRBJ2-5	TRBV25-1	.	.
CASRGVGVEQYF	TGTGCCAGCAGGGGAGTTGGGGTCGAGCAGTACTTC	TRBJ2-7	TRBV6-1	.	.
CSAQRTSGSGGELFF	TGCAGTGCCCAGAGGACTAGCGGGTCTGGCGGGGAGCTGTTTTTT	TRBJ2-2	TRBV20-1	few	TRBD2
CASNPATTYNEQFF	TGTGCCAGCAACCCGGCTACCACCTACAATGAGCAGTTCTTC	TRBJ2-1	TRBV28	many	.
CASSLIQNTGELFF	TGTGCCAGCAGTTTAATACAGAACACCGGGGAGCTGTTTTTT	TRBJ2-2	TRBV12-3/TRBV12-4	many	.
CASSWSGGAPQETQYF	TGCGCCAGCAGCTGGAGCGGGGGCGCCCCCCAAGAGACCCAGTACTTC	TRBJ2-5	TRBV5-1	.	TRBD2
CASSPFGETQYF	TGTGCCAGCAGCCCCTTTGGAGAGACCCAGTACTTC	TRBJ2-5	TRBV11-2	many	.
CASSQDLMYTEAFF	TGTGCCAGCAGCCAAGATCTGATGTACACTGAAGCTTTCTTT	TRBJ1-1	TRBV14	many	.
CSAHLSGRGEDTQYF	TGCAGTGCTCACTTGAGCGGGAGAGGGGAAGATACGCAGTATTTT	TRBJ2-3	TRBV20-1	many	TRBD2
CATWPGGSYNEQFF	TGTGCCACATGGCCGGGCGGCTCCTACAATGAGCAGTTCTTC	TRBJ2-1	TRBV25-1	.	.
CASSLGAGQGRSGYTF	TGTGCCAGCAGCTTGGGGGCCGGACAGGGAAGGAGCGGCTACACCTTC	TRBJ1-2	TRBV5-6	few	TRBD1
CSAVSAGSGANVLTF	TGCAGTGCTGTCAGTGCGGGCTCTGGGGCCAACGTCCTGACTTTC	TRBJ2-6	TRBV20-1	.	.
CASSWGLAGGPSTDTQYF	TGCGCCAGCAGCTGGGGACTAGCGGGAGGTCCGAGCACAGATACGCAGTATTTT	TRBJ2-3	TRBV5-1	.	TRBD2
CSAREGGWNTEAFF	TGCAGTGCTAGAGAGGGAGGGTGGAACACTGAAGCTTTCTTT	TRBJ1-1	TRBV20-1	many	.
CSVATGRKVQETQYF	TGCAGCGTTGCGACAGGGCGGAAGGTCCAAGAGACCCAGTACTTC	TRBJ2-5	TRBV29-1	.	TRBD1
CASSLGGPGYTF	TGTGCCAGCAGTTTAGGGGGGCCTGGCTACACCTTC	TRBJ1-2	TRBV12-3/TRBV12-4	many	.
CASSVDRTEQFF	TGTGCCAGCAGCGTAGATAGGACAGAGCAGTTCTTC	TRBJ2-1	TRBV9	.	.